This is a list of T cell receptor beta chains from one sample in a study of T cells in Graves' hyperthyroidism and ophthalmopathy. A single record per CDR3 protein comes from TCRdb applying MiXCR to the multiplex PCR reads. The sample has about 420,000 distinct CDR3 sequences, roughly 15% seen once. The sequencing input was blood. These receptors all come from a young woman with Graves' hyperthyroidism. Both conserved end residues are part of each CDR3.

v_call,cdr3_aa
TRBV3-1,CASSQLYGVQETQYF
TRBV12-3/TRBV12-4,CASTVRLGRGLYNEQFF
TRBV20-1,CSALAGRSDTQYF
TRBV6-1,CASMHQETQYF
TRBV4-1,CASSTKIANTGELFF
TRBV7-2,CASSFRGLNTDTQYF
TRBV4-2,CASSQDSGGGYTF
TRBV11-2,CASSQRDAPKGYEQYF
TRBV7-8,CASSLYWQPNKETQYF
TRBV3-1,CASSQISRGSSGANVLTF
TRBV9,CASGQRTGKDEQFF
TRBV7-9,CASSFPGGGETQYF
TRBV28,CASSTPKRATYNSPLHF
TRBV27,CASSSRLAGGPWEQYF
TRBV6-1,CASSEDPGGFYEQYF
TRBV7-8,CASSESSGAEQYF
TRBV6-4,CASSDSEGGGNEQFF
TRBV11-1,CASSSAERVRTDTQYF
TRBV2,CASTRDELHTEAFF
TRBV9,CASSGTQGVTEAFF
TRBV16,CASTSDGDTEAFF
TRBV6-2/TRBV6-3,CASSRINEQFF
TRBV29-1,CSVEERDSYTEAFF
TRBV29-1,CSVEIAGSAYEQYF
TRBV28,CASRQVNVQPQHF
TRBV2,CASSYQGTDTQYF
TRBV5-5,CASSLAGTRTDTQYF
TRBV3-1,CASSQDGLQPQHF
TRBV10-2,CASSESSSGYEQYF
TRBV30,CAWSPGDQETQYF
TRBV5-6,CASSSGQGAGKLFF
TRBV20-1,CSARVIADTQYF
TRBV30,CAWTSGSTDTQYF
TRBV3-1,CASSQGIRTREFYNEQFF
TRBV28,CASTGTGLGYTF
TRBV18,CASSPPAAGYGYTF
TRBV6-1,CTSSDQGGTEAFF
TRBV20-1,CSAITRDSGKAFF
TRBV5-5,CASSLEPSGSYGYTF
TRBV28,CASSLLGSTDTQYF
TRBV4-1,CASSQEGTSGISSYNEQFF
TRBV27,CASSLGAGSLNEQFF
TRBV7-3,CASSLTVWDTQYF
TRBV3-1,CASSKAWTGGMYEQYF
TRBV7-2,CASRDSGANVLTF
TRBV29-1,CSAGQGAYEQYF
TRBV7-9,CASSSGLTGDYEQYF
TRBV6-5,CASSYTGLIGYTF
TRBV4-1,CASSQDPSGRAKDTQYF
TRBV2,CASSGITGGDNEQFF
TRBV7-9,CASSLVFGLAEVGPYNEQFF
TRBV10-3,CAISEITDVYEQYF
TRBV2,CASSYRLAHEQFF
TRBV3-1,CASSLGLAGEEEQFF
TRBV11-2,CASSFRLAGTSEQFF
TRBV10-2,CASSAGQGNYNEQFF
TRBV6-1,CASGGRETNTAISTGELFF
TRBV5-4,CASSLVQANYGYTF